This T cell receptor (beta chain) appears in the sequencing data of a study of T-cell memory formation after mild COVID-19. The 5'RACE method, run with constant-segment primers, produced TCR alpha and TCR beta cDNA libraries (carrying sample barcodes and UMIs). TCRdb analysed the 5' RACE reads with MiXCR anew, one entry per CDR3 protein. The sample yields 350,000 to 500,000 distinct CDR3 sequences, about a sixth seen once. As regards this clonotype: As yet, its antigen is unknown.

Study-wide results and caveats: Contracting clones from day 15 to 85 had balanced CD4/CD8; later expanders favoured CD4+. Clonal second-wave expansions that peaked on day 37 had unconfirmed SARS-CoV-2 specificity. Pre-infection memory harbored some responding clones, suggesting cross-reactive memory joined.

The germline CDR1 and CDR2 sequences are LGHDT and YNNKEL (reference sequence). This CDR3 comprises 12 residues. V was clipped by 6 bases and J by 6 bases, with 11 bases between them. Sequences were obtained from PBMCs or a T cell subset sorted from them (not recorded which). The J gene is TRBJ1-2, the V gene TRBV3-1, with D maybe TRBD1 (6 bases). The clonotype originates from a man aged 18 to 29 who had mild COVID-19 (a few samples of this study predate the infection). Cell type and time point are not known. The CDR3 loop reads CASSNTGNGYTF. The CDR3 DNA sequence: TGTGCCAGCAGTAACACAGGGAATGGCTACACCTTC. Based on the CDR3 plus reference TRBV3-1 and TRBJ1-2, the full variable domain is DTAVSQTPKYLVTQMGNDKSIKCEQNLGHDTMYWYKQDSKKFLKIMFSYNNKELIINETVPNRFSPKSPDKAHLNLHINSLELGDSAVYFCASSNTGNGYTFGSGTRLTVV.